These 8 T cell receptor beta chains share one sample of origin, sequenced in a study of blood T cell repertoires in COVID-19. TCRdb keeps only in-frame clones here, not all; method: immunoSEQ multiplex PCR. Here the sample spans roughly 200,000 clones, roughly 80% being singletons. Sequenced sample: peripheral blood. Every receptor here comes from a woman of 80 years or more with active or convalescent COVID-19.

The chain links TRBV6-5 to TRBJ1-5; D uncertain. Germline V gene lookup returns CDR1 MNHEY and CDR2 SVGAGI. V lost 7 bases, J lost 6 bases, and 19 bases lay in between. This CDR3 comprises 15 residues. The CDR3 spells CASNPGFWSGQPQHF. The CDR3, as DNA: TGTGCCAGCAATCCGGGATTCTGGAGCGGTCAGCCCCAGCATTTT.

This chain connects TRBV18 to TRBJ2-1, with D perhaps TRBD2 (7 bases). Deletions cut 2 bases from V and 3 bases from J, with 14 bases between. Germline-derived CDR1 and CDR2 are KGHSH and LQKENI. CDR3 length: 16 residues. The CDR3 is CASSPGGGANYNEQFF. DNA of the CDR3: TGTGCCAGCTCACCAGGAGGGGGGGCAAACTACAATGAGCAGTTCTTC.

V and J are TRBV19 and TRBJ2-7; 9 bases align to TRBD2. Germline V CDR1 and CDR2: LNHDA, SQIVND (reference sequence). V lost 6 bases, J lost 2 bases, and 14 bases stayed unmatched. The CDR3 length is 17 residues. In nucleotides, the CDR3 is TGTGCCAGTAGAGACTCAGGCCTAGCGGGAAGACCCTACGAGCAGTACTTC. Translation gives CASRDSGLAGRPYEQYF. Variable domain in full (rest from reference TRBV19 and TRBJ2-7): DGGITQSPKYLFRKEGQNVTLSCEQNLNHDAMYWYRQDPGQGLRLIYYSQIVNDFQKGDIAEGYSVSREKKESFPLTVTSAQKNPTAFYLCASRDSGLAGRPYEQYFGPGTRLTVT.

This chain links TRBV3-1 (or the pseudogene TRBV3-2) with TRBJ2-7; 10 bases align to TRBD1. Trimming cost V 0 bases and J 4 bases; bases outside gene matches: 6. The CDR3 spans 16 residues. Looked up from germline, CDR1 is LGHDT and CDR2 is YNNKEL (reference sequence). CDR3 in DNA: TGTGCCAGCAGCCAAGAGGACAGGGGGGATTTGTACGAGCAGTACTTC. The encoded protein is CASSQEDRGDLYEQYF.

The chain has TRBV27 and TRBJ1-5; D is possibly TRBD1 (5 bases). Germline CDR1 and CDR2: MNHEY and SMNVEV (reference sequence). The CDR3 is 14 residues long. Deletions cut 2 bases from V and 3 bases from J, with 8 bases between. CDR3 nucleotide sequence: TGTGCCAGCAGTTTAAGGGGTGTCAATCAGCCCCAGCATTTT. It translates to CASSLRGVNQPQHF.

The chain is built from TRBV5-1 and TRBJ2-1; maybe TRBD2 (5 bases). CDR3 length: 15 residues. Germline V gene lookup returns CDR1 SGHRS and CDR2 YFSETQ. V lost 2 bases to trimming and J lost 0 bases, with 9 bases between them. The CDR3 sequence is CASSLADPSYNEQFF. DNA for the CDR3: TGCGCCAGCAGCTTAGCGGACCCCTCCTACAATGAGCAGTTCTTC.

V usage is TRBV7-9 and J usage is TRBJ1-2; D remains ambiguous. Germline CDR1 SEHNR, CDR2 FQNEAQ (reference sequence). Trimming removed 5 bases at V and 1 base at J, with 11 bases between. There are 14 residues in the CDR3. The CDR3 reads CASSPVGSNYGYTF. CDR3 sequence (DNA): TGTGCCAGCAGCCCGGTGGGCAGTAACTATGGCTACACCTTC.

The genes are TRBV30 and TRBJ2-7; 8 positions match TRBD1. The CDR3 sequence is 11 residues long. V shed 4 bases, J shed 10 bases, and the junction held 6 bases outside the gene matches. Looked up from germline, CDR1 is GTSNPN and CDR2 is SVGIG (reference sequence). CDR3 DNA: TGTGCCTGGAATACAGGGGGTTTACAGTACTTC. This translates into CAWNTGGLQYF. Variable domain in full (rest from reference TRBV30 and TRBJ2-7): SQTIHQWPATLVQPVGSPLSLECTVEGTSNPNLYWYRQAAGRGLQLLFYSVGIGQISSEVPQNLSASRPQDRQFILSSKKLLLSDSGFYLCAWNTGGLQYFGPGTRLTVT.